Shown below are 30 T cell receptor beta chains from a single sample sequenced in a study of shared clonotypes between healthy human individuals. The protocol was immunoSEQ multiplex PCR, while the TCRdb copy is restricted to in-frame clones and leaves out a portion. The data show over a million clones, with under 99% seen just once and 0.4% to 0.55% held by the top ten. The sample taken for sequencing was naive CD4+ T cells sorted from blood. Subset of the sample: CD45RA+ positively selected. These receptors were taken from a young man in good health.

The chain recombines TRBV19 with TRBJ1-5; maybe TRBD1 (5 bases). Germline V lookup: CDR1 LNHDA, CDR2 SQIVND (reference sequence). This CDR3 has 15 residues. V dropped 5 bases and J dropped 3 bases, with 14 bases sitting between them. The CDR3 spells CASSFGHLINQPQHF. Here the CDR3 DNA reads TGTGCCAGTAGTTTCGGACACTTAATCAATCAGCCCCAGCATTTT.

The CDR3 bases are TGTGCCAGCAGCTTGGGCGGGATAGACGCCGGGCGGACCCAGTACTTC. This encodes CASSLGGIDAGRTQYF. The V call is TRBV5-5, the J call TRBJ2-5; the D gene is possibly TRBD2 (6 bases). The CDR3 has 16 residues. Germline V lookup: CDR1 SGHKS, CDR2 YYEKEE (reference sequence). V lost 0 bases, J lost 7 bases, and 19 bases lay in between. The complete variable domain, with remaining parts taken from reference TRBV5-5 and TRBJ2-5, reads DAGVTQSPTHLIKTRGQQVTLRCSPISGHKSVSWYQQVLGQGPQFIFQYYEKEERGRGNFPDRFSARQFPNYSSELNVNALLLGDSALYLCASSLGGIDAGRTQYFGPGTRLLVL.

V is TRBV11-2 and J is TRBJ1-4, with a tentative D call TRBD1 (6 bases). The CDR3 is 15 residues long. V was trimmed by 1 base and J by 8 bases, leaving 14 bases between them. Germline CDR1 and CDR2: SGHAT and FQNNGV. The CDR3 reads CASSLAFRGREKLFF. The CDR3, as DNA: TGTGCCAGCAGCTTAGCGTTCAGGGGTAGGGAAAAACTGTTTTTT.

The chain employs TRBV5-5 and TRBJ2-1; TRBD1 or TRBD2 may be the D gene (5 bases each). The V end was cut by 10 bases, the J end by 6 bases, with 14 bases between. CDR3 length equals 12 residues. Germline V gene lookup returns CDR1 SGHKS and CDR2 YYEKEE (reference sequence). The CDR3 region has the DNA TGTGCCGGGGGATCTCCTGGCAATGAGCAGTTCTTC. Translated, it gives CAGGSPGNEQFF.

The CDR3 region is CAISEVVQGYEQYF. In nucleotides, the CDR3 is TGTGCCATCAGTGAGGTCGTACAGGGCTACGAGCAGTACTTC. This sequence joins TRBV10-3 and TRBJ2-7; the D gene is possibly TRBD1 (6 bases). This CDR3 is built from 14 residues. V was trimmed by 2 bases and J by 3 bases, leaving 11 bases between them. Germline lookup yields CDR1 ENHRY and CDR2 SYGVKD.

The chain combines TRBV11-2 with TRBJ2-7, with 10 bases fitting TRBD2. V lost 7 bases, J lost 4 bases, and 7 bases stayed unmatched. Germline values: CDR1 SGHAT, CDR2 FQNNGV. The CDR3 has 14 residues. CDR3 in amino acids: CASKPLAGEYEQYF. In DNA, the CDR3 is TGTGCCAGCAAGCCTCTAGCGGGAGAGTACGAGCAGTACTTC.

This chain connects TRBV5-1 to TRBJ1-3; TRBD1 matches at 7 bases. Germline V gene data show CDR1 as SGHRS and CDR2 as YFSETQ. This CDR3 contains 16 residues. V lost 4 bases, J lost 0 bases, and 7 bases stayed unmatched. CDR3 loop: CASSPTGTVSGNTIYF. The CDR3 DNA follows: TGCGCCAGCAGCCCAACCGGGACAGTCTCTGGAAACACCATATATTTT.

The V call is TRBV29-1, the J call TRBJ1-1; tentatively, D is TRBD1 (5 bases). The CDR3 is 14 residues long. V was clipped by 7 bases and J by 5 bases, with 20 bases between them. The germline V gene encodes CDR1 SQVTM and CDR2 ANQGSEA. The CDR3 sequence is CSGSTRRGMTEAFF. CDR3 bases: TGCAGCGGGTCTACGCGGCGGGGGATGACTGAAGCTTTCTTT.

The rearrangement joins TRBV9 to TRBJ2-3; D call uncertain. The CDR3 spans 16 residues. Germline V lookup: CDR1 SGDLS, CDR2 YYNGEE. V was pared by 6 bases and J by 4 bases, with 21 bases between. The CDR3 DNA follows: TGTGCCAGCACCCCTTTAGGCCAGACGTCCCCAGATACGCAGTATTTT. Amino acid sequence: CASTPLGQTSPDTQYF.

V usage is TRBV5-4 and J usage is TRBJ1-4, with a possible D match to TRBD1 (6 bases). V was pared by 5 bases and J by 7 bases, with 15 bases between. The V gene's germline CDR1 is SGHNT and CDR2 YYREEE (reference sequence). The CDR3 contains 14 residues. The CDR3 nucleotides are TGTGCCAGCAGGAATAACAGGGATAGTGAAAAACTGTTTTTT. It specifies CASRNNRDSEKLFF.

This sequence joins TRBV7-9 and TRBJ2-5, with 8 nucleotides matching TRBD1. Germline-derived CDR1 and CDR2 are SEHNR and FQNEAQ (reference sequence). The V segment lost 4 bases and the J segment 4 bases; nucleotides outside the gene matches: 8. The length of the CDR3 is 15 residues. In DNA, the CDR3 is TGTGCCAGCAGCTCACAGGGGGATCCAAGAGAGACCCAGTACTTC. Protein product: CASSSQGDPRETQYF.

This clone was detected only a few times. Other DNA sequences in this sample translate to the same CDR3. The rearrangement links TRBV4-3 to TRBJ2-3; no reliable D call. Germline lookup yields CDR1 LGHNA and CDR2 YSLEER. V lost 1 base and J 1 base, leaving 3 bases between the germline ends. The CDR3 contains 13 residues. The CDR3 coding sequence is TGCGCCAGCAGCCAAGTGGGCACAGATACGCAGTATTTT. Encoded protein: CASSQVGTDTQYF.

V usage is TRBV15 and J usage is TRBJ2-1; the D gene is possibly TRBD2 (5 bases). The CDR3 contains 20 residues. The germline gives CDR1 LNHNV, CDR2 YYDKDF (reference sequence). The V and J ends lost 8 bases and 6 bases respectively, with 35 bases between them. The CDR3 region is CATSQTKLLARSNRVNEQFF. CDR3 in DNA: TGTGCCACCTCGCAGACCAAACTATTAGCGCGGTCGAATCGCGTCAATGAGCAGTTCTTC.

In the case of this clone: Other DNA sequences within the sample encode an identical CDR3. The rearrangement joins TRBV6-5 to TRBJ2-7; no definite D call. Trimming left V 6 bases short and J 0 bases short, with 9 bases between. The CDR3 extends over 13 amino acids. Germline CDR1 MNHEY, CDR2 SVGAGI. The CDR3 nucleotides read TGTGCCAGCAGCTCCGTCGGCTCCTACGAGCAGTACTTC. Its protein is CASSSVGSYEQYF.

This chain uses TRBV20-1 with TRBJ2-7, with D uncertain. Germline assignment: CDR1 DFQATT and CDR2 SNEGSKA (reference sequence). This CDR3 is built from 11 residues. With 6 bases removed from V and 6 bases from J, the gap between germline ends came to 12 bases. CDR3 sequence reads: CSARPQVEQYF. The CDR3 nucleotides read TGCAGTGCCCGACCTCAGGTCGAGCAGTACTTC.

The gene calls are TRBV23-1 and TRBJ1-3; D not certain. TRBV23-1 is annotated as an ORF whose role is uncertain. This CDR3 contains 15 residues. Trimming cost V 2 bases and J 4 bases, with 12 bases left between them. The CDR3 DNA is TGCGCCAGCAGTCAAAGTCCCCCGAGAGGAAACACCATATATTTT. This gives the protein CASSQSPPRGNTIYF.

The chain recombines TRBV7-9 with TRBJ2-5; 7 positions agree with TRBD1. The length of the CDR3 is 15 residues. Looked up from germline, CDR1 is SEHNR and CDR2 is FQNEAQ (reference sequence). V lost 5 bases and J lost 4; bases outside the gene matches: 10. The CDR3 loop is CASSNDRGLGETQYF. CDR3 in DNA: TGTGCCAGCAGCAACGATAGGGGGCTGGGAGAGACCCAGTACTTC.

For the CDR3, the DNA is TGCGCCAGCAGCCAGCGTTTTGGGGCACTGAGTGAAAAACTGTTTTTT. Protein: CASSQRFGALSEKLFF. This chain uses TRBV4-1 with TRBJ1-4, with TRBD1 as a possible D gene (5 bases). This CDR3 has 16 amino acids. Germline CDR1 MGHRA, CDR2 YSYEKL. The V end lost 3 bases, the J end lost 7 bases, and 18 bases lay between the germline ends.

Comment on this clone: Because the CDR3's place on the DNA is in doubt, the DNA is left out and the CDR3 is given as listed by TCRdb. CDR3 sequence: CASSTQTGVASGANVLTF. The rearrangement joins TRBV21-1 to TRBJ2-6; TRBD1, the table's D call, lacks a check against the DNA. TRBV21-1 is classified as a pseudogene. The CDR3 sequence runs 18 residues, both termini included.

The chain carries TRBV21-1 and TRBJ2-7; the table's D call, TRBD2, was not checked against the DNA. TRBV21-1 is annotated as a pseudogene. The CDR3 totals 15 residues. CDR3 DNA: TGTGCCAGCACCATAGCGGGAGGGGACTCCTACGAGCAGTACTTC. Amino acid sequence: CASTIAGGDSYEQYF.

The CDR3 nucleotides are TGTGCCAGCAGCTTAGTGACTAGCGGGGAGTACTTTTCTTACAATGAGCAGTTCTTC. This gives the protein CASSLVTSGEYFSYNEQFF. The chain employs TRBV7-9 and TRBJ2-1, with 11 nucleotides matching TRBD2. The CDR3 contains 19 residues. The germline V gene encodes CDR1 SEHNR and CDR2 FQNEAQ (reference sequence). With 1 base clipped from V and 4 bases from J, the junction kept 12 bases outside the gene matches.

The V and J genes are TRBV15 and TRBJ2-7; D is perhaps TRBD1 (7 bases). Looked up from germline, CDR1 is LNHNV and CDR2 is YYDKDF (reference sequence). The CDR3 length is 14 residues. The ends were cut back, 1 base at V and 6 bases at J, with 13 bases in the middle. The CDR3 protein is CATSRVPGGSEQYF. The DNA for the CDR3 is TGTGCCACCAGCAGAGTACCAGGGGGGAGCGAGCAGTACTTC.

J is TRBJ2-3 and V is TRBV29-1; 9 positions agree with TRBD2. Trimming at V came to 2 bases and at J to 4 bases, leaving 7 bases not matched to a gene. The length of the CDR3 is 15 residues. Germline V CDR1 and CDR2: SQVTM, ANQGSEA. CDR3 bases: TGCAGCGTTGAAACGCTAGCGGGGAGGTCAGATACGCAGTATTTT. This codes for CSVETLAGRSDTQYF.

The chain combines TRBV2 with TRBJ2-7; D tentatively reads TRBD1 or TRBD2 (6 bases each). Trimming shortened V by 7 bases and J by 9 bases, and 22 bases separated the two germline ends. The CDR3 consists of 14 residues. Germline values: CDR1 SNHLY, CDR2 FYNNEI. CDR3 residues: CASNRGRGGRMQYF. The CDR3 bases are TGTGCCAGCAACCGAGGAAGAGGGGGGAGGATGCAGTACTTC.

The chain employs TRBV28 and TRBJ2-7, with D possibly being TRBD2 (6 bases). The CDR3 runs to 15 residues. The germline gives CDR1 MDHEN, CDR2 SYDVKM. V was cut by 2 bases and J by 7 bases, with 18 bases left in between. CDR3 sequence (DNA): TGTGCCAGCAGTTTACCGGCCATACCGGAGGGGGAGCAGTACTTC. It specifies CASSLPAIPEGEQYF.

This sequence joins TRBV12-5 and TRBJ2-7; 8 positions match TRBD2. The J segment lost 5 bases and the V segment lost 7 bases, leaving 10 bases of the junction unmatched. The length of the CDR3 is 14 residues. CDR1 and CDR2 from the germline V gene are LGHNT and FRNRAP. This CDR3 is CASAPTGGQNEQYF. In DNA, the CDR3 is TGTGCTAGTGCACCTACGGGGGGGCAGAACGAGCAGTACTTC. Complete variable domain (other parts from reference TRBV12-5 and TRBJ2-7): DARVTQTPRHKVTEMGQEVTMRCQPILGHNTVFWYRQTMMQGLELLAYFRNRAPLDDSGMPKDRFSAEMPDATLATLKIQPSEPRDSAVYFCASAPTGGQNEQYFGPGTRLTVT.

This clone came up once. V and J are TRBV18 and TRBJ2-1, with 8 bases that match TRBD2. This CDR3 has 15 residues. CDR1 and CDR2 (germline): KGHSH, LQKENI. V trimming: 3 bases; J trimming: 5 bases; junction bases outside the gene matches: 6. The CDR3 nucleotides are TGTGCCAGCTCACCGGGACTAGTTCTCCACAATGAGCAGTTCTTC. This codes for CASSPGLVLHNEQFF.

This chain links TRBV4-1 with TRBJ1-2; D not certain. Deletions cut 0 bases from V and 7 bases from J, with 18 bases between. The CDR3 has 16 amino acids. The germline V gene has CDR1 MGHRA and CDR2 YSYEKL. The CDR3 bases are TGCGCCAGCAGCCAAGATCTACGGCGCCGGCGGGGTGGCTACACCTTC. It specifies CASSQDLRRRRGGYTF.

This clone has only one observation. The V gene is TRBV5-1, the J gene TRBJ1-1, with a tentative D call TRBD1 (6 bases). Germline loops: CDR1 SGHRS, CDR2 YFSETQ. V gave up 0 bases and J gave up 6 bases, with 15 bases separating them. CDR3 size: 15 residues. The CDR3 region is CASSLASGVTAEAFF. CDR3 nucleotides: TGCGCCAGCAGCTTGGCGTCAGGGGTAACGGCTGAAGCTTTCTTT.

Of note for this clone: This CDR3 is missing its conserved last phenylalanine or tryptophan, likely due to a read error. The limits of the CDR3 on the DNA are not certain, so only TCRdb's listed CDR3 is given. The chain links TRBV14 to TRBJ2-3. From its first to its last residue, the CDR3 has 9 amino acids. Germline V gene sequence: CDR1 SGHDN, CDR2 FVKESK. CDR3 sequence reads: CASSQVLAI.